This T cell receptor beta chain was found in a study of OX40 agonist ivuxolimab in advanced cancers. Study as a whole: At doses from 0.01 to 10 mg/kg, patients were given intravenous ivuxolimab every 2 weeks. Past anti-PD-1, anti-PD-L1 or anti-CTLA-4 therapy was accepted, and roughly 38% had received some. Of mixed ages from about 23 to 79 and averaging around 60 years, the group was more than 65% male.

Sampling times: baseline, cycle 4 day 1, cycle 7 day 1. Produced via immunoSEQ multiplex PCR; TCRdb's table is partial and in-frame only. Of roughly 77,000 clones detected, roughly 92% appear once; the ten largest clones hold approximately 11%. V dropped 1 base and J dropped 2 bases, with 9 bases sitting between them. The CDR3 spans 13 residues. Germline assignment: CDR1 SQVTM and CDR2 ANQGSEA. This chain uses TRBV29-1 with TRBJ2-7; possible D gene TRBD2, 6 bases. This TCR derives from an adult with an advanced solid tumor such as melanoma, head and neck, liver or kidney cancer. The sample was CD4+ or CD8+ T cells sorted from blood, taken in a trial of the OX40 agonist ivuxolimab. This CDR3 reads CSVEAGGAYEQYF. CDR3 sequence (DNA): TGCAGCGTTGAAGCAGGAGGGGCCTACGAGCAGTACTTC.